This T cell receptor beta chain derives from a study of human T cells and chemical hapten exposure. V lost 0 bases, J lost 0 bases, and 14 bases lay in between. The CDR3 covers 18 residues. Germline CDR1 is KGHSH and CDR2 is LQKENI. TCRdb ran MiXCR on the RACE reads and lists one entry per CDR3 protein. Among about 82,000 distinct CDR3 sequences listed, under 15% were seen once. The time point here: patch test 3, about 24 weeks after DPC sensitization. Described treatment: therapeutic diphenylcyclopropenone sensitization with weekly scalp DPC. There are a few counts of this clonotype. Its specificity is not known. General observations from the study: TCRs whose frequency exceeded 1 in 1000 remained the same following DPC sensitization. Donors, who had alopecia, may show an immune response that differs from healthy people's. In comparison with controls, expanded TCRs gave rise to a significantly larger number of large CDR3 similarity clusters.

J is TRBJ1-4 and V is TRBV18; D unresolved. Sequencing used whole blood, obtained in connection with sensitization to the hapten diphenylcyclopropenone (DPC). This clonotype was obtained from a woman in her forties or fifties with alopecia areata. Some clones in this sample may be carry-over from other donors' samples. The CDR3: CASSPPGIDPATNEKLFF. CDR3 nucleotides: TGTGCCAGCTCACCACCGGGCATCGACCCTGCAACTAATGAAAAACTGTTTTTT.